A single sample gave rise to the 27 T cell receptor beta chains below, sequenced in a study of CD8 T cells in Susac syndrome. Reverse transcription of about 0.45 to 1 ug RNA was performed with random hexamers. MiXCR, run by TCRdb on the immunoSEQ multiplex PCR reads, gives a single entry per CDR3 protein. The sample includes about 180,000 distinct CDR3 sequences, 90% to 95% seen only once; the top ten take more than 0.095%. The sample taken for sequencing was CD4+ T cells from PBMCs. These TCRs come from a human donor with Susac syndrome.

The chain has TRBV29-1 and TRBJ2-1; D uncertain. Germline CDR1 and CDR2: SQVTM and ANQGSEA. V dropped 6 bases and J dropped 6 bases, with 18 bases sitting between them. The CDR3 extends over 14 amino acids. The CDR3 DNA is TGCAGCGTGATACGTGCCTCGGTTGTCAATGAGCAGTTCTTC. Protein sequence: CSVIRASVVNEQFF.

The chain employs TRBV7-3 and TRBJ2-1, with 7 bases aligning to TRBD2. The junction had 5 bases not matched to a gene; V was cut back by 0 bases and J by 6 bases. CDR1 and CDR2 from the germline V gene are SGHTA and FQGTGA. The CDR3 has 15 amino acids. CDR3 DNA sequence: TGTGCCAGCAGCTTAACGTGGGGGGGTCTCAATGAGCAGTTCTTC. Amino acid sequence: CASSLTWGGLNEQFF.

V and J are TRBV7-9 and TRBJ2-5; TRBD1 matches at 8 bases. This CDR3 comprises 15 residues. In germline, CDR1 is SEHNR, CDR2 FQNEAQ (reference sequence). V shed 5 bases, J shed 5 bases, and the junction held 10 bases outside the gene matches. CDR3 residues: CASSPGTGGWETQYF. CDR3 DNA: TGTGCCAGCAGCCCCGGGACAGGAGGATGGGAGACCCAGTACTTC.

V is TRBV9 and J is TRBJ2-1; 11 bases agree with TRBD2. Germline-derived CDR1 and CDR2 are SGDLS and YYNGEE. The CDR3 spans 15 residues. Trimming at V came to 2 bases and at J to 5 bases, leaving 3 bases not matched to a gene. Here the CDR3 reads CASSVSGGVNNEQFF. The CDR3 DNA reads TGTGCCAGCAGCGTTAGCGGGGGGGTCAACAATGAGCAGTTCTTC.

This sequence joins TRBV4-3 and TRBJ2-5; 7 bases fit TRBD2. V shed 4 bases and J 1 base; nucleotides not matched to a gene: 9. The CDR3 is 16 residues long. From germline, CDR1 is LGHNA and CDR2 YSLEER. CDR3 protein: CASSPLVGGGQETQYF. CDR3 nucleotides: TGCGCCAGCAGCCCCCTGGTGGGGGGGGGCCAAGAGACCCAGTACTTC.

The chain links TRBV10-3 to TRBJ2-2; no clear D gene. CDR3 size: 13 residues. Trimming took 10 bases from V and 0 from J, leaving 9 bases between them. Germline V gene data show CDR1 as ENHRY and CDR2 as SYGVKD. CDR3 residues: CATGSTNTGELFF. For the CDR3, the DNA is TGTGCCACGGGCAGCACGAACACCGGGGAGCTGTTTTTT.

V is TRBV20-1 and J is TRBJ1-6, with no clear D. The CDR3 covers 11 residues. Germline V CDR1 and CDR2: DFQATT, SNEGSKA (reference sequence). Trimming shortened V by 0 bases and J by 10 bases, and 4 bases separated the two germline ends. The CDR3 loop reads CSARDSSPLHF. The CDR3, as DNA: TGCAGTGCTAGAGATTCCTCACCCCTCCACTTT.

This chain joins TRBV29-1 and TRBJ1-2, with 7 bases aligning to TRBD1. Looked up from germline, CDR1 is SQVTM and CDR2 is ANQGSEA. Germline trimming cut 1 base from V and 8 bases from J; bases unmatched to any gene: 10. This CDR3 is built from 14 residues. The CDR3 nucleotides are TGCAGCGTTGAAGTAGTACAGGGGTATGGAGGCTACACCTTC. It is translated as CSVEVVQGYGGYTF.

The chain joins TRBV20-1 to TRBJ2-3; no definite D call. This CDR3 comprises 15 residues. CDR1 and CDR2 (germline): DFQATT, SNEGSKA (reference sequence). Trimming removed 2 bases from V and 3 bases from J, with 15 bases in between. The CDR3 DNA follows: TGCAGTGCTAGACAGGACGCACGTAAAACAGATACGCAGTATTTT. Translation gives CSARQDARKTDTQYF.

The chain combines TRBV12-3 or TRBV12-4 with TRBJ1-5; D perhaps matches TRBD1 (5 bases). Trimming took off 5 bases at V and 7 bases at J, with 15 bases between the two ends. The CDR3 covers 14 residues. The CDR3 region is CASSPLGGSQPQHF. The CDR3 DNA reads TGTGCCAGCAGTCCCCTTGGGGGGTCGCAGCCCCAGCATTTT.

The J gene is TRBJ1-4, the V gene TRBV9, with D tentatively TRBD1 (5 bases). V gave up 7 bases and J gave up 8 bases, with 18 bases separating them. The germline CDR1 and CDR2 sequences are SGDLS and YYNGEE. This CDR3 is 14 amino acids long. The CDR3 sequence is CASAPGGGGEKLFF. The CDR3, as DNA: TGTGCCAGCGCTCCTGGTGGGGGAGGGGAAAAACTGTTTTTT.

CDR3 DNA sequence: TGTGCCAGCAGTTTGAGGCTAGCGGGGGTTACAGATACGCAGTATTTT. Amino acid sequence: CASSLRLAGVTDTQYF. The chain employs TRBV12-3 or TRBV12-4 and TRBJ2-3, with 10 positions matching TRBD2. V was clipped by 3 bases and J by 3 bases; unmatched bases: 6. The length of the CDR3 is 16 residues.

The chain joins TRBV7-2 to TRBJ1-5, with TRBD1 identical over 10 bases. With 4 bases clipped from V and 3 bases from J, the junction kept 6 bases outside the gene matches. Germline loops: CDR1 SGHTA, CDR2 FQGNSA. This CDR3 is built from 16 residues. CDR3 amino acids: CASSSRDRGDNQPQHF. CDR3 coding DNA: TGTGCCAGCAGCTCCAGGGACAGGGGTGACAATCAGCCCCAGCATTTT.

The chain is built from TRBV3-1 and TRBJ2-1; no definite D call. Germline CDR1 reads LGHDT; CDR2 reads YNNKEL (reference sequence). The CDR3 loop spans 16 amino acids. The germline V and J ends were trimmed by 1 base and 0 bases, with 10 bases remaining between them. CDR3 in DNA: TGTGCCAGCAGCCAAGTGTGGGGAAGCTCCTACAATGAGCAGTTCTTC. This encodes CASSQVWGSSYNEQFF.

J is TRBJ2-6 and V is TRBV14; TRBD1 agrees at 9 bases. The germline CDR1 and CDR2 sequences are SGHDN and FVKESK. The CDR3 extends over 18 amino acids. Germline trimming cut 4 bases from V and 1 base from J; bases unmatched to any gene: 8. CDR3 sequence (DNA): TGTGCCAGCAGCCGAGTGGGACAGGGTCGATCTGGGGCCAACGTCCTGACTTTC. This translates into CASSRVGQGRSGANVLTF.

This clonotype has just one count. The CDR3: CAWSKVNTGELFF. In DNA, the CDR3 is TGTGCCTGGAGTAAGGTGAACACCGGGGAGCTGTTTTTT. This chain joins TRBV30 and TRBJ2-2; D is uncertain. V lost 2 bases to trimming and J lost 1 base, with 5 bases between them. Germline V gene data show CDR1 as GTSNPN and CDR2 as SVGIG (reference sequence). CDR3 size: 13 residues.

The CDR3 here is CASSLGGGGQYF. DNA for the CDR3: TGTGCCAGCAGTTTGGGGGGAGGCGGGCAGTACTTC. The chain uses TRBV12-3 or TRBV12-4 and TRBJ2-7, with a tentative D call TRBD2 (6 bases). V dropped 3 bases and J dropped 9 bases, with 12 bases sitting between them. The CDR3 contains 12 residues.

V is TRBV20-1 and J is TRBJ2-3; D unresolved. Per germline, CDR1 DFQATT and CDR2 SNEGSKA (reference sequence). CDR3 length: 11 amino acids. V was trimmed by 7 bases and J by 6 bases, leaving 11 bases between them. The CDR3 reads CSVLVLDTQYF. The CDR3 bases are TGCAGTGTGCTGGTGTTGGATACGCAGTATTTT.

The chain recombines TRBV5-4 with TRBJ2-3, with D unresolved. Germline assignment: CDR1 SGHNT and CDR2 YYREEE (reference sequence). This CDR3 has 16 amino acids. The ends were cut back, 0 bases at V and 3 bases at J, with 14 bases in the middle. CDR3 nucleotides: TGTGCCAGCAGCTTGGGCCTCGGTAAAGGGACAGATACGCAGTATTTT. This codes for CASSLGLGKGTDTQYF.

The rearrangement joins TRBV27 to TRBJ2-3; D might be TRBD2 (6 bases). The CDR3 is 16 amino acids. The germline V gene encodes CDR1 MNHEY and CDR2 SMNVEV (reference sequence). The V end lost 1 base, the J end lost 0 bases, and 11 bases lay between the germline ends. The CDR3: CASSLWRGVSTDTQYF. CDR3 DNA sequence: TGTGCCAGCAGTTTATGGCGGGGAGTTAGCACAGATACGCAGTATTTT.

In DNA, the CDR3 is TGCAGCGTTGAAGAGGGACCCTACGAGCAGTACTTC. The encoded protein is CSVEEGPYEQYF. This rearrangement joins TRBV29-1 to TRBJ2-7, with D perhaps being TRBD1 or TRBD2 (5 bases each). The CDR3 covers 12 residues. Germline CDR1 and CDR2: SQVTM and ANQGSEA. V gave up 0 bases and J gave up 2 bases, with 5 bases separating them.

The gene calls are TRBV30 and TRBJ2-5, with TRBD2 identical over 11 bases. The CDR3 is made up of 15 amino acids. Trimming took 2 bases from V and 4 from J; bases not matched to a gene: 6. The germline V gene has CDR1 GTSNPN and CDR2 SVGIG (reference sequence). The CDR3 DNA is TGTGCCTGGAGTTATAGCGGGGGGGCAGGAGAGACCCAGTACTTC. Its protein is CAWSYSGGAGETQYF.

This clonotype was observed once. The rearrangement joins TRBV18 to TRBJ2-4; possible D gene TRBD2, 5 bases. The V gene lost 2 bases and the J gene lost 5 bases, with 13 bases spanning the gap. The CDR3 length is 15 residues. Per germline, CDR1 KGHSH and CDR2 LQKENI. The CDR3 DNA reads TGTGCCAGCTCACCAGAACAGTTGGGAGAAAACATTCAGTACTTC. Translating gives CASSPEQLGENIQYF.

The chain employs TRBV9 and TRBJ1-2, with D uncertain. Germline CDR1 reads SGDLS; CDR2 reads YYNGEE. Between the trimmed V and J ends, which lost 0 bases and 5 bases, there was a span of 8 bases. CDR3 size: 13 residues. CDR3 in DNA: TGTGCCAGCAGCGTAGAACCACAGTATGGCTACACCTTC. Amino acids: CASSVEPQYGYTF.

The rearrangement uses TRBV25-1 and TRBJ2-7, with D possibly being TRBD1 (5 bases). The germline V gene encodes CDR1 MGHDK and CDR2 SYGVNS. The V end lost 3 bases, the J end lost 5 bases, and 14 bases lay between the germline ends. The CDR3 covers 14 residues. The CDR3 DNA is TGTGCCAGCAGTGAGGCCCTAACAGGAGACGAGCAGTACTTC. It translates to CASSEALTGDEQYF.

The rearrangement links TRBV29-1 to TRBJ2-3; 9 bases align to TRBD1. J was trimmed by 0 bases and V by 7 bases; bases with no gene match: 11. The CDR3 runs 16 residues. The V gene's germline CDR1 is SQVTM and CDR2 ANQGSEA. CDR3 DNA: TGCAGCGCCAACCCCGTGGGACAGGGCAGCACAGATACGCAGTATTTT. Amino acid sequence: CSANPVGQGSTDTQYF.

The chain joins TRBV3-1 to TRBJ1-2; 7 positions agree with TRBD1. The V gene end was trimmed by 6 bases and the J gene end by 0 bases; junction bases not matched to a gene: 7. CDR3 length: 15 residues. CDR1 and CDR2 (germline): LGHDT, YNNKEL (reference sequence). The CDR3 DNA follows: TGTGCCAGCAGTAAGGGACAGCCAGCTAACTATGGCTACACCTTC. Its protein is CASSKGQPANYGYTF.